This T cell receptor beta chain came from a study of blood T cell repertoires in COVID-19. The wider study: Collection of acute and convalescent COVID-19 samples took place in the United States, Italy and Spain.

The authors' processing: Amplification from reference gene primers served as the basis for estimated nucleated cell counts. TCRdb's copy holds only in-frame clones and misses some; the assay was immunoSEQ multiplex PCR. For V, J and clone size, that table is used; D and trimming come from the DNA. The sample gives tens of thousands of clones, 88% of which show up once; 43% is in the top ten. The CDR3 has 15 residues. Trimming took 5 bases from V and 6 from J; bases not matched to a gene: 6. CDR1 and CDR2 from the germline V gene are LNHDA and SQIVND (reference sequence). This clone appeared a single time.

Sequenced sample: peripheral blood. The sequence was collected from a woman in her fifties or sixties with COVID-19, enrolled during active disease. The chain couples TRBV19 to TRBJ1-5, with 11 bases that match TRBD1. CDR3 sequence reads: CASSGTGGKRQPQHF. In DNA, the CDR3 is TGTGCCAGTAGTGGGACAGGGGGGAAACGTCAGCCCCAGCATTTT.